The next 23 T cell receptor beta chains were all read from a single sample in a study of blood T cell repertoires in COVID-19 (dated by TCRdb to the early 2020s). Preparation of the library involved the immunoSEQ multiplex PCR assay. Not all clones reach the TCRdb copy of this immuneACCESS table, which keeps in-frame sequences only. Checked studies attribute under half of the gap to unresolved V genes and leave the rest unexplained. The sample records about 60,000 clones, approximately 84% of which are singletons. The top ten hold about 25% of the sample. Material: peripheral blood. The source is a human donor in a cohort sampled during active COVID-19.

J is TRBJ1-1 and V is TRBV15; 12 positions match TRBD1. CDR3 length: 15 amino acids. CDR1 and CDR2 (germline): LNHNV, YYDKDF (reference sequence). The junction had 1 base not matched to a gene; V was cut back by 1 base and J by 4 bases. CDR3 loop: CATSRGGQGATEAFF. Written as DNA, the CDR3 is TGTGCCACCAGCAGAGGGGGACAGGGGGCCACTGAAGCTTTCTTT.

CDR3 sequence (DNA): TGTGCCAGCAGTTCCTCGCGGCCCCAGCATTTT. Protein sequence: CASSSSRPQHF. This chain uses TRBV28 with TRBJ1-5; D is unresolved. V lost 4 bases and J 9 bases, leaving 7 bases between the germline ends. Germline V lookup: CDR1 MDHEN, CDR2 SYDVKM. This CDR3 is 11 amino acids long.

The chain is built from TRBV2 and TRBJ1-5, with D possibly matching TRBD1 (5 bases). This CDR3 contains 15 residues. The V end lost 6 bases, the J end lost 0 bases, and 12 bases lay between the germline ends. Germline V CDR1 and CDR2: SNHLY, FYNNEI. CDR3 region: CASRLDRNSNQPQHF. CDR3 in DNA: TGTGCCAGCAGGCTCGACAGAAATAGCAATCAGCCCCAGCATTTT. The variable domain in full, completed from reference TRBV2 and TRBJ1-5, reads EPEVTQTPSHQVTQMGQEVILRCVPISNHLYFYWYRQILGQKVEFLVSFYNNEISEKSEIFDDQFSVERPDGSNFTLKIRSTKLEDSAMYFCASRLDRNSNQPQHFGDGTRLSIL.

This chain connects TRBV9 to TRBJ2-3; 7 nucleotides line up with TRBD1. V dropped 4 bases and J dropped 5; count of bases not matched to a gene: 10. This CDR3 is built from 15 residues. Germline V CDR1 and CDR2: SGDLS, YYNGEE. The CDR3, as DNA: TGTGCCAGCAGCACGGGACAGTGGGAGAGAGATACGCAGTATTTT. Its translation is CASSTGQWERDTQYF.

The chain carries TRBV5-1 and TRBJ2-7, with 12 bases identical to TRBD2. This CDR3 has 15 amino acids. The junction had 4 bases not matched to a gene; V was cut back by 4 bases and J by 2 bases. Germline CDR1 SGHRS, CDR2 YFSETQ. CDR3 in DNA: TGCGCCAGCAGCCCTGGACTAGCGGGGACCTACGAGCAGTACTTC. This codes for CASSPGLAGTYEQYF.

The genes are TRBV28 and TRBJ1-2, with 10 positions matching TRBD1. Germline values: CDR1 MDHEN, CDR2 SYDVKM. V gave up 5 bases and J gave up 7 bases; unmatched junction bases: 7. The CDR3 covers 14 residues. CDR3 coding DNA: TGTGCCAGCAGTAGCGGACAGGGGGTAGGTGGCTACACCTTC. Encoded protein: CASSSGQGVGGYTF.

The chain carries TRBV5-6 and TRBJ2-7; 8 bases map to TRBD1. J was trimmed by 3 bases and V by 1 base; bases with no gene match: 3. The length of the CDR3 is 14 residues. From germline, CDR1 is SGHDT and CDR2 YYEEEE. The DNA for the CDR3 is TGTGCCAGCAGCTTGACGGGACAGGACTACGAGCAGTACTTC. This sequence encodes CASSLTGQDYEQYF.

V and J are TRBV5-1 and TRBJ1-1, with TRBD1 as a possible D gene (5 bases). CDR3 size: 16 residues. Germline CDR1 reads SGHRS; CDR2 reads YFSETQ. V lost 2 bases, J lost 3 bases, and 17 bases lay in between. This CDR3 reads CASSFQGGTVDTEAFF. The CDR3 nucleotides read TGCGCCAGCAGCTTCCAAGGAGGGACGGTTGACACTGAAGCTTTCTTT.

This sequence joins TRBV4-2 and TRBJ1-2; no definite D call. Germline V gene sequence: CDR1 LGHNA, CDR2 YNFKEQ. The CDR3 loop spans 15 amino acids. V shed 0 bases and J shed 8 bases, with 16 bases lying between them. DNA of the CDR3: TGTGCCAGCAGCCAAGATCGTTGGGCCTCGGGGGGCTACACCTTC. Translation gives CASSQDRWASGGYTF.

This chain links TRBV2 with TRBJ1-2; D is perhaps TRBD1 (6 bases). CDR1 SNHLY and CDR2 FYNNEI come from the germline V gene. The CDR3 covers 13 residues. Between the trimmed V and J ends, which lost 4 bases and 8 bases, there was a span of 14 bases. The CDR3 DNA follows: TGTGCCAGCAGTGTTGCAGGGGCTGGGGGCTACACCTTC. Translation gives CASSVAGAGGYTF.

The chain links TRBV7-8 to TRBJ2-2; 11 positions match TRBD2. V lost 4 bases, J lost 1 base, and 2 bases stayed unmatched. CDR1 is SGHVS and CDR2 is FQNEAQ in the germline V gene. CDR3 size: 16 residues. The CDR3 DNA reads TGTGCCAGCAGCTCTACTAGCGGGGGGAACACCGGGGAGCTGTTTTTT. Translation gives CASSSTSGGNTGELFF.

The J gene is TRBJ1-2, the V gene TRBV7-9, with 7 nucleotides matching TRBD1. Trimming cost V 2 bases and J 8 bases; bases outside gene matches: 8. The CDR3 extends over 14 amino acids. CDR1 is SEHNR, CDR2 FQNEAQ, per germline (reference sequence). The CDR3 loop is CASSLTDRAGGYTF. CDR3 sequence (DNA): TGTGCCAGCAGCTTAACCGACAGGGCTGGAGGCTACACCTTC. Variable domain in full (rest from reference TRBV7-9 and TRBJ1-2): DTGVSQNPRHKITKRGQNVTFRCDPISEHNRLYWYRQTLGQGPEFLTYFQNEAQLEKSRLLSDRFSAERPKGSFSTLEIQRTEQGDSAMYLCASSLTDRAGGYTFGSGTRLTVV.

This chain uses TRBV28 with TRBJ2-5; D is perhaps TRBD1 (5 bases). The V and J ends lost 5 bases and 1 base respectively, with 17 bases between them. The CDR3 is 16 amino acids. Germline loops: CDR1 MDHEN, CDR2 SYDVKM. Here the CDR3 DNA reads TGTGCCAGCAGTCGTCAGGGCAAGGCCCTCCAAGAGACCCAGTACTTC. This sequence encodes CASSRQGKALQETQYF.

In its sample, this clone was seen once. This chain uses TRBV11-2 with TRBJ2-7; 16 positions match TRBD2. Germline lookup yields CDR1 SGHAT and CDR2 FQNNGV. There are 14 residues in the CDR3. V was pared by 5 bases and J by 10 bases, with 5 bases of the junction left unmatched. Here the CDR3 reads CASSTGLAGGSQYF. The DNA for the CDR3 is TGTGCCAGCAGCACGGGACTAGCGGGAGGGTCTCAGTACTTC.

The chain couples TRBV18 to TRBJ2-2; D remains ambiguous. Per the germline V gene, CDR1 is KGHSH and CDR2 is LQKENI. CDR3 length: 15 amino acids. V lost 4 bases and J 0 bases, leaving 9 bases between the germline ends. Here the CDR3 reads CASSQSTPNTGELFF. The CDR3 DNA reads TGTGCCAGCTCACAATCGACTCCGAACACCGGGGAGCTGTTTTTT.

CDR3 region: CSANERSFSYEQYF. Here the CDR3 DNA reads TGCAGTGCTAATGAGCGGTCCTTTTCCTACGAGCAGTACTTC. This chain connects TRBV20-1 to TRBJ2-7; perhaps TRBD2 as D (5 bases). Germline V CDR1 and CDR2: DFQATT, SNEGSKA (reference sequence). The CDR3 runs 14 residues. Deletions cut 4 bases from V and 1 base from J, with 14 bases between.

This clone was seen more than once but under ten times. This sequence joins TRBV4-1 and TRBJ2-7; D gene unclear. Looked up from germline, CDR1 is MGHRA and CDR2 is YSYEKL. The CDR3 spans 14 residues. V was clipped by 2 bases and J by 2 bases, with 10 bases between them. The chain's CDR3 is CASSQPRSPYEQYF. The DNA for the CDR3 is TGCGCCAGCAGCCAACCTAGATCCCCCTACGAGCAGTACTTC.

The genes are TRBV7-2 and TRBJ1-1; D gene ambiguous. Deletions cut 5 bases from V and 1 base from J, with 14 bases between. Germline-derived CDR1 and CDR2 are SGHTA and FQGNSA. The CDR3 is 15 amino acids. The CDR3 DNA follows: TGTGCCAGCAGCACATCCATCCAGGAGAACACTGAAGCTTTCTTT. It is translated as CASSTSIQENTEAFF. Together with reference TRBV7-2 and TRBJ1-1, the CDR3 gives the full variable domain: GAGVSQSPSNKVTEKGKDVELRCDPISGHTALYWYRQSLGQGLEFLIYFQGNSAPDKSGLPSDRFSAERTGGSVSTLTIQRTQQEDSAVYLCASSTSIQENTEAFFGQGTRLTVV.

This clone turned up a few times. The chain is built from TRBV28 and TRBJ1-5; 7 bases agree with TRBD1. V was pared by 5 bases and J by 7 bases, with 5 bases of the junction left unmatched. CDR3 length equals 13 residues. In germline, CDR1 is MDHEN, CDR2 SYDVKM. In nucleotides, the CDR3 is TGTGCCAGCAGTCCCCCGGACAGGCAGCCCCAGCATTTT. Its translation: CASSPPDRQPQHF.

The chain has TRBV9 and TRBJ1-2; the D is unclear. Germline CDR1 reads SGDLS; CDR2 reads YYNGEE. V was trimmed by 4 bases and J by 5 bases, leaving 12 bases between them. The CDR3 is 13 amino acids. The CDR3 sequence is CASSPHQSYGYTF. As DNA, the CDR3 is TGTGCCAGCAGCCCACATCAGTCATATGGCTACACCTTC.

The gene calls are TRBV7-9 and TRBJ1-3; D is unclear. The length of the CDR3 is 16 residues. The germline V gene has CDR1 SEHNR and CDR2 FQNEAQ (reference sequence). Trimming cost V 2 bases and J 4 bases, with 15 bases left between them. CDR3 in amino acids: CASSLNSPQLGNTIYF. The CDR3 DNA is TGTGCCAGCAGCTTAAATTCGCCCCAACTGGGAAACACCATATATTTT.

The genes are TRBV4-1 and TRBJ2-1; 16 bases match TRBD2. Trimming removed 6 bases from V and 0 bases from J; junction bases left unmatched: 11. Per the germline V gene, CDR1 is MGHRA and CDR2 is YSYEKL. This CDR3 is built from 20 residues. CDR3 coding DNA: TGCGCCAGCAGGGGGGGGACTAGCGGGAGGGCCTTACCCTCCTACAATGAGCAGTTCTTC. This encodes CASRGGTSGRALPSYNEQFF.

The rearrangement uses TRBV10-3 and TRBJ1-2, with D perhaps matching TRBD1 (6 bases). CDR3 length: 13 residues. Trimming took 11 bases from V and 3 from J, leaving 16 bases between them. Germline V gives CDR1 ENHRY, CDR2 SYGVKD. CDR3 nucleotide sequence: TGTGCCTCCTCTGGGGCAGGGGACTATGGCTACACCTTC. Amino acid sequence: CASSGAGDYGYTF.